This T cell receptor (beta chain) emerged from a study of blood T cell repertoires in COVID-19. Study context: Samples of COVID-19 (acute and convalescent) were obtained from the United States, Italy and Spain. T cells, B-cell-depleted T cells, or PBMCs provided the cDNA or gDNA that served as material.

Those enrolled in Seattle joined during active infection and were followed longitudinally afterward. The protocol was immunoSEQ multiplex PCR, while the TCRdb copy is restricted to in-frame clones and leaves out a portion. The data hold 250,000 to 400,000 clones, with 90% observed a single time. The CDR3 is 14 residues long. Looked up from germline, CDR1 is SGHRS and CDR2 is YFSETQ. Trimming took 0 bases from V and 5 from J, leaving 9 bases between them. This receptor was taken from a woman in her 30s with COVID-19, enrolled during active disease. Sequenced: peripheral blood. The chain uses TRBV5-1 and TRBJ1-5; weak D call: TRBD1 (5 bases). The CDR3 coding sequence is TGCGCCAGCAGCTTGGGGGGCGGGGATCAGCCCCAGCATTTT. Its protein is CASSLGGGDQPQHF. The entire variable domain, with the rest obtained from reference TRBV5-1 and TRBJ1-5, is as follows: KAGVTQTPRYLIKTRGQQVTLSCSPISGHRSVSWYQQTPGQGLQFLFEYFSETQRNKGNFPGRFSGRQFSNSRSEMNVSTLELGDSALYLCASSLGGGDQPQHFGDGTRLSIL.